The rows below give T cell receptor beta chains drawn from one sample of a study of response to subunit inactivated influenza vaccine. TCRdb itself ran the RT-PCR reads through MiXCR, one entry per CDR3 protein. The sample includes approximately 700,000 distinct CDR3 sequences, 15% to 17% of them seen just once. The sequenced sample was PBMCs from blood, obtained roughly 13 days after vaccination. Source of these receptors: a man in his forties or fifties who received an inactivated influenza vaccine. Both conserved end residues are part of each CDR3. A D gene is named only where the DNA matches it firmly. Clone size appears in some rows only: once, few, many, or a class for an expanded clone.

TRBJ2-3	NA	NA	TRBV12-3/TRBV12-4	CATRALPHLIGQYF	TGTGCCACCCGGGCACTACCCCACCTTATCGGGCAGTATTTT
TRBJ2-4	NA	NA	TRBV7-3	CASSQDGQGNIQYF	TGTGCCAGCAGTCAGGATGGCCAGGGGAACATTCAGTACTTC
TRBJ2-7	TRBD1	NA	TRBV15	CATSRARDRSSYEQYF	TGTGCCACCAGCAGAGCACGGGACAGGAGCTCCTACGAGCAGTACTTC
TRBJ2-1	NA	NA	TRBV15	CATSRSATSNEQFF	TGTGCCACCAGCAGATCCGCTACTAGCAATGAGCAGTTCTTC
TRBJ1-6	NA	few	TRBV6-6	CASLAGTNSPLHF	TGTGCCAGCCTGGCAGGGACGAATTCACCCCTCCACTTT
TRBJ2-3	NA	NA	TRBV3-1	CASSQDLTTDTQYF	TGTGCCAGCAGCCAAGATCTGACCACAGATACGCAGTATTTT
TRBJ2-7	TRBD2	NA	TRBV3-1	CASSQGRTSSYEQYF	TGTGCCAGCAGCCAAGGAAGGACTAGCTCCTACGAGCAGTACTTC
TRBJ2-1	NA	few	TRBV7-8	CASSHPMSNEQFF	TGTGCCAGCAGCCACCCAATGAGCAATGAGCAGTTCTTC
TRBJ1-1	TRBD1	few	TRBV3-1	CASSWTGEPNTEAFF	TGTGCCAGCAGTTGGACAGGGGAGCCGAACACTGAAGCTTTCTTT
TRBJ2-6	NA	NA	TRBV5-1	CASSPLGAGANVLTF	TGCGCCAGCAGCCCCCTGGGTGCTGGGGCCAACGTCCTGACTTTC
TRBJ2-2	TRBD2	NA	TRBV6-2/TRBV6-3	CASRASGRHTGELFF	TGTGCCAGCAGGGCTAGCGGGAGGCACACCGGGGAGCTGTTTTTT
TRBJ2-5	TRBD2	NA	TRBV12-3/TRBV12-4	CASRTSGNAGETQYF	TGTGCCAGCAGGACTAGCGGGAACGCCGGGGAGACCCAGTACTTC
TRBJ2-7	NA	NA	TRBV7-9	CASSLGARGPIYEQYF	TGTGCCAGCAGCTTAGGAGCTCGGGGACCTATCTACGAGCAGTACTTC
TRBJ2-4	NA	few	TRBV21-1	CASSKALGDRLAKNIQYF	TGTGCCAGCAGCAAAGCTTTAGGGGACCGTCTAGCCAAAAACATTCAGTACTTC
TRBJ1-2	NA	NA	TRBV10-3	CAIMDLDYGYTF	TGTGCCATCATGGATCTCGACTATGGCTACACCTTC
TRBJ2-5	NA	NA	TRBV10-3	CAISESMQGETQYF	TGTGCCATCAGTGAGTCGATGCAGGGGGAGACCCAGTACTTC
TRBJ2-2	TRBD2	many	TRBV6-1	CASSSRTSPGTGELFF	TGTGCCAGCAGTAGCCGGACTAGCCCGGGCACCGGGGAGCTGTTTTTT
TRBJ2-2	TRBD2	few	TRBV28	CASSRAAGGTGELFF	TGTGCCAGCAGTCGCGCAGCGGGGGGGACCGGGGAGCTGTTTTTT
TRBJ2-5	TRBD1	NA	TRBV5-1	CASSRYRGTQETQYF	TGCGCCAGCAGTCGGTACAGGGGGACTCAAGAGACCCAGTACTTC
TRBJ2-3	NA	many	TRBV7-8	CASSPPRADTQYF	TGTGCCAGCAGCCCCCCTAGGGCAGATACGCAGTATTTT
TRBJ2-1	TRBD2	few	TRBV29-1	CSVGGVLYNEQFF	TGCAGCGTGGGGGGGGTTCTATACAATGAGCAGTTCTTC
TRBJ2-5	TRBD1	few	TRBV29-1	CSVDYRGQETQYF	TGCAGCGTTGACTACAGGGGGCAAGAGACCCAGTACTTC
TRBJ2-3	NA	few	TRBV5-1	CASRPGQTTDTQYF	TGCGCCAGCAGGCCCGGACAGACCACAGATACGCAGTATTTT
TRBJ2-1	NA	few	TRBV7-2	CATSRGGSYNEQFF	TGTGCCACCTCCCGGGGCGGCTCCTACAATGAGCAGTTCTTC
TRBJ2-2	NA	NA	TRBV23-1	CASSQSRRLPPGSCFF	NA
TRBJ2-3	TRBD2	many	TRBV27	CASSRRGGADTQYF	TGTGCCAGCAGTCGGCGGGGAGGGGCAGATACGCAGTATTTT
TRBJ1-4	NA	NA	TRBV7-6	CASSLTEAPNEKLFF	TGTGCCAGCAGCTTAACGGAGGCCCCTAATGAAAAACTGTTTTTT
TRBJ2-2	NA	many	TRBV4-3	CASSRLESNTGELFF	TGCGCCAGCAGCCGCTTGGAATCGAACACCGGGGAGCTGTTTTTT
TRBJ2-1	NA	once	TRBV7-9	CASSLGGGFSLEQFF	TGTGCCAGCAGCTTAGGGGGTGGCTTCTCTTTGGAGCAGTTCTTC
TRBJ2-7	NA	NA	TRBV6-5	CASSYRFGQHLEEQYF	TGTGCCAGCAGTTACCGATTCGGACAGCATTTGGAGGAGCAGTACTTC
TRBJ2-1	NA	NA	TRBV9	CASSVGPGTNEQFF	TGTGCCAGCAGCGTAGGTCCGGGGACCAATGAGCAGTTCTTC
TRBJ2-7	TRBD1	many	TRBV6-5	CASSYSRTGTYEQYF	TGTGCCAGCAGTTACTCGAGGACAGGGACCTACGAGCAGTACTTC
TRBJ1-5	TRBD1	few	TRBV12-3/TRBV12-4	CASSPGGRVNQPQHF	TGTGCCAGCAGTCCAGGGGGAAGGGTCAATCAGCCCCAGCATTTT
TRBJ2-7	TRBD2	few	TRBV20-1	CSSNPPSGSPYEQYF	TGCAGCTCAAACCCCCCTAGCGGATCCCCCTACGAGCAGTACTTC
TRBJ2-1	NA	NA	TRBV27	CASTQIAPRGVNEQFF	TGTGCCAGCACCCAAATAGCGCCCCGAGGGGTCAATGAGCAGTTCTTC
TRBJ2-3	NA	NA	TRBV11-2	CASSLSPRFTDTQYF	TGTGCCAGCAGCTTATCTCCGCGATTCACAGATACGCAGTATTTT
TRBJ2-1	NA	many	TRBV9	CASSNFRGSYNEQFF	TGTGCCAGCAGCAACTTCAGGGGCTCCTACAATGAGCAGTTCTTC
TRBJ2-1	NA	NA	TRBV7-3	CASSPDSGSYNEQFF	TGTGCCAGCAGCCCTGACAGCGGCTCCTACAATGAGCAGTTCTTC
TRBJ2-7	NA	NA	TRBV20-1	CSAPRGGLFEQYF	TGCAGTGCCCCGCGGGGTGGACTGTTCGAGCAGTACTTC
TRBJ1-5	TRBD1	NA	TRBV28	CASKTRQGGRPQHF	TGTGCCAGCAAAACTCGACAGGGGGGAAGGCCCCAGCATTTT
TRBJ2-3	TRBD2	NA	TRBV9	CASSPRGSGSIHTQYF	TGTGCCAGCAGCCCCCGGGGCAGCGGGAGCATTCATACGCAGTATTTT
TRBJ2-1	TRBD2	once	TRBV28	CASSLLAGEDRNEQFF	TGTGCCAGCAGTTTGTTAGCGGGAGAAGACAGGAATGAGCAGTTCTTC
TRBJ2-5	NA	NA	TRBV21-1	CASSKACGIQETQYF	TGTGCCAGCAGCAAAGCGTGCGGGATTCAAGAGACCCAGTACTTC
TRBJ2-7	NA	NA	TRBV7-2	CASSDRGPTGSEQYF	TGTGCCAGCAGCGATAGGGGCCCCACCGGCTCCGAGCAGTACTTC
TRBJ2-5	TRBD2	NA	TRBV28	CASSSPGGTDQETQYF	TGTGCCAGCAGTTCACCGGGGGGAACCGATCAAGAGACCCAGTACTTC
TRBJ1-2	TRBD1	NA	TRBV5-1	CASSLAGGASSHGYTF	TGCGCCAGCAGCTTGGCAGGGGGCGCGTCTTCTCATGGCTACACCTTC
TRBJ2-1	NA	few	TRBV30	CAWSSRDYNEQFF	TGTGCCTGGAGTTCGCGGGACTACAATGAGCAGTTCTTC
TRBJ1-2	TRBD1	many	TRBV27	CASSFRGQGATNYGYTF	TGTGCCAGCAGTTTCCGGGGGCAGGGGGCTACTAACTATGGCTACACCTTC
TRBJ2-5	TRBD1	NA	TRBV12-3/TRBV12-4	CASRRGTGLPQETQYF	TGTGCCAGCAGAAGGGGGACAGGGCTACCACAAGAGACCCAGTACTTC
TRBJ2-2	NA	few	TRBV6-5	CASSYVLTGELFF	TGTGCCAGCAGTTATGTCCTCACCGGGGAGCTGTTTTTT
TRBJ2-5	NA	many	TRBV20-1	CSAAKGTQYF	TGCAGTGCCGCAAAAGGGACCCAGTACTTC
TRBJ2-1	TRBD2	NA	TRBV7-9	CASSAPGLAEFF	TGTGCCAGCAGCGCGCCGGGACTAGCGGAGTTCTTC
TRBJ2-2	NA	few	TRBV5-5	CASSAQGRGELFF	TGTGCCAGCAGCGCCCAGGGAAGGGGGGAGCTGTTTTTT
TRBJ1-2	NA	NA	TRBV7-2	CASSLIVGSYGYTF	TGTGCCAGCAGCTTAATAGTAGGATCCTACGGCTACACCTTC